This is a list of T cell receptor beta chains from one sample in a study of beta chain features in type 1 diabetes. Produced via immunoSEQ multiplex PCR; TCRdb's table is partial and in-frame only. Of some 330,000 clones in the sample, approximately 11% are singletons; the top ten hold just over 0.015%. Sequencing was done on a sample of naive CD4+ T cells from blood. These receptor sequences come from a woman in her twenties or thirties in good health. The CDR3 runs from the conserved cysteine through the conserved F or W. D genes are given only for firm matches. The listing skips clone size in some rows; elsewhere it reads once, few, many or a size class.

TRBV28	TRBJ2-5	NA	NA	CASSPRGRVQETQYF	TGTGCCAGCAGCCCGCGCGGCAGGGTCCAAGAGACCCAGTACTTC
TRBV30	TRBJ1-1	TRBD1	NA	CAWIIKDRRNTEAFF	TGTGCCTGGATCATTAAGGACAGGAGGAACACTGAAGCTTTCTTT
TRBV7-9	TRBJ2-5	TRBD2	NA	CASRGGETQYF	TGTGCCAGCAGGGGGGGGGAGACCCAGTACTTC
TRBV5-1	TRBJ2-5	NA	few	CASSLVRLETQYF	TGCGCCAGCAGCTTGGTGCGATTGGAGACCCAGTACTTC
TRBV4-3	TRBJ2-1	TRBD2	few	CASSWGLEIYNEQFF	TGCGCCAGCAGCTGGGGACTAGAGATCTACAATGAGCAGTTCTTC
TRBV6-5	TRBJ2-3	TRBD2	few	CASSRTSGRTQYF	TGTGCCAGCAGCCGGACTAGCGGGAGGACGCAGTATTTT
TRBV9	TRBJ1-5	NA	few	CASSVGEGPQHF	TGTGCCAGCAGCGTAGGGGAGGGGCCCCAGCATTTT
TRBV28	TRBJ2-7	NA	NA	CASSFRVHEQYF	TGTGCCAGCAGTTTCAGGGTACACGAGCAGTACTTC
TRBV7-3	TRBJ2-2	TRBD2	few	CASSLTTGGSGTGELFF	TGTGCCAGCAGCTTAACCACGGGCGGGAGTGGCACCGGGGAGCTGTTTTTT
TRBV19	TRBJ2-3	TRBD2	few	CASSSIAGGPTDTQYF	TGTGCCAGTAGTTCGATAGCGGGAGGACCCACAGATACGCAGTATTTT
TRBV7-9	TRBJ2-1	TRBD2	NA	CASTYPPSGRPVNNEQFF	TGTGCCAGCACCTACCCACCCAGCGGGAGGCCCGTGAACAATGAGCAGTTCTTC
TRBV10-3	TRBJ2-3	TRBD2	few	CTISEPTGLAGVGDTQYF	TGTACCATCAGTGAGCCTACGGGACTAGCGGGAGTAGGAGATACGCAGTATTTT
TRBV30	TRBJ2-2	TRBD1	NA	CARDRATGELFF	TGTGCCCGGGACAGGGCCACCGGGGAGCTGTTTTTT
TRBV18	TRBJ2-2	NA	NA	CASSPDSNTGELFF	TGTGCCAGCTCACCCGACAGTAACACCGGGGAGCTGTTTTTT
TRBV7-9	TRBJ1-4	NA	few	CASSPRTGDEKLFF	TGTGCCAGCAGCCCACGGACGGGGGATGAAAAACTGTTTTTT
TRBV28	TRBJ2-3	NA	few	CASTPGGPTDTQYF	TGTGCCAGCACCCCCGGAGGGCCCACAGATACGCAGTATTTT
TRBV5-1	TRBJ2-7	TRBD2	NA	CASSPEGTSAYEQYF	TGCGCCAGCAGCCCCGAGGGGACTAGCGCCTACGAGCAGTACTTC
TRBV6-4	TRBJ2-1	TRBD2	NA	CASSDSGTSRNEQFF	TGTGCCAGCAGTGACTCCGGGACTAGTCGGAATGAGCAGTTCTTC
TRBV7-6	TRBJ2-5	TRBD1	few	CASLRDRGRETQYF	TGTGCCAGCCTAAGGGACAGGGGGCGAGAGACCCAGTACTTC
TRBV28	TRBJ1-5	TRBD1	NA	CASSSLTGGGNQPQHF	TGTGCCAGCAGTTCCCTGACAGGGGGCGGCAATCAGCCCCAGCATTTT
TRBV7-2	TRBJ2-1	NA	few	CASSPRAGIYNEQFF	TGTGCCAGCAGCCCCCGGGCGGGGATTTACAATGAGCAGTTCTTC
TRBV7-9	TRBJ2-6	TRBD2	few	CASSPTSGRNSGANVLTF	TGTGCCAGCAGCCCAACTAGCGGGAGGAACTCTGGGGCCAACGTCCTGACTTTC
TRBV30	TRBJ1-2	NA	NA	CAWNPGGYGYTF	TGTGCCTGGAACCCCGGGGGCTATGGCTACACCTTC
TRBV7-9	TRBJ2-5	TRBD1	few	CASSLTTGLETQYF	TGTGCCAGCAGCTTAACGACAGGGCTAGAGACCCAGTACTTC
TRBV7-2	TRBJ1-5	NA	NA	CASSRRSSRDNNQPQHF	TGTGCCAGCAGCCGGCGGTCGTCCCGGGATAACAATCAGCCCCAGCATTTT
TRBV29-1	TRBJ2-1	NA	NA	CSSYRPTNEQFF	TGCAGCTCTTACAGACCAACGAATGAGCAGTTCTTC
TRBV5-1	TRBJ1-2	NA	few	CASSLTPRDYGYTF	TGCGCCAGCAGCTTAACTCCCAGGGACTATGGCTACACCTTC
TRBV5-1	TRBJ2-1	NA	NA	CASSLAPSDSYNEQFF	TGCGCCAGCAGCTTGGCTCCTAGCGACTCCTACAATGAGCAGTTCTTC
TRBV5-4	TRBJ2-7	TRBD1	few	CASSLLSDRDHEQYF	TGTGCCAGCAGCTTGTTGTCGGACAGGGACCACGAGCAGTACTTC
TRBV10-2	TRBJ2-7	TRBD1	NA	CASVAPGTGTYEQYF	TGCGCCAGCGTGGCCCCCGGGACAGGTACCTACGAGCAGTACTTC
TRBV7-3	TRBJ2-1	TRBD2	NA	CASSLASGREQEQFF	TGTGCCAGCAGCTTAGCTAGCGGGAGAGAACAGGAGCAGTTCTTC
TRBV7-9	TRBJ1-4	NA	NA	CASSPFLEGWGEKLFF	TGTGCCAGCAGCCCGTTCCTCGAGGGATGGGGTGAAAAACTGTTTTTT
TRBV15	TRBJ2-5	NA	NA	CATSRTLQEQETQYF	TGTGCCACCAGCAGAACGCTACAGGAGCAAGAGACCCAGTACTTC
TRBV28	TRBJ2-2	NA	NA	CASSNEDYGSTGELFF	TGTGCCAGCAGTAACGAAGACTATGGGAGCACCGGGGAGCTGTTTTTT
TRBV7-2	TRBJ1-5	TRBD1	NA	CASSSGTGINQPQHF	TGTGCCAGCAGTTCCGGGACAGGGATCAATCAGCCCCAGCATTTT
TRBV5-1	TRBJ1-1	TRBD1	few	CASSLGGGEKGTEAFF	TGCGCCAGCAGCTTGGGAGGGGGCGAAAAGGGGACTGAAGCTTTCTTT
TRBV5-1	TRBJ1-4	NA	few	CASSLTANNEKLFF	TGCGCCAGCAGCTTGACAGCCAATAATGAAAAACTGTTTTTT
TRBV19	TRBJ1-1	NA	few	CASLPGHKNTEAFF	TGTGCCAGCTTACCGGGACACAAGAACACTGAAGCTTTCTTT
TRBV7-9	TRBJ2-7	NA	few	CASSGGTAGVEQYF	TGTGCCAGCAGCGGAGGGACAGCGGGAGTCGAGCAGTACTTC
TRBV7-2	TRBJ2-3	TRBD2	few	CASSDLAGSRTDTQYF	TGTGCCAGCAGCGATCTAGCGGGAAGTCGCACAGATACGCAGTATTTT
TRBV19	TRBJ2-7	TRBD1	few	CASSVGQGVNEQYF	TGTGCCAGTAGTGTCGGACAGGGTGTCAACGAGCAGTACTTC
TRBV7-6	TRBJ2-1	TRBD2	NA	CASNNPAPLAGANNEQFF	TGTGCCAGCAACAACCCCGCCCCCCTAGCGGGAGCGAACAATGAGCAGTTCTTC
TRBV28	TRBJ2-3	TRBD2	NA	CASSLFVAGGTDTQYF	TGTGCCAGCAGTTTATTCGTCGCGGGAGGGACGGATACGCAGTATTTT
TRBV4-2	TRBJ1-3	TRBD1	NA	CASSQEGGSVISGNTIYF	TGTGCCAGCAGCCAAGAAGGGGGCAGCGTGATCTCTGGAAACACCATATATTTT
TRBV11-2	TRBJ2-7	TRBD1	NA	CASSEQGAQSYEQYF	TGTGCCAGCAGCGAGCAGGGGGCGCAGTCCTACGAGCAGTACTTC
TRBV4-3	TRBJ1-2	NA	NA	CASSQDRGYGYTF	TGCGCCAGCAGCCAAGATAGAGGCTATGGCTACACCTTC
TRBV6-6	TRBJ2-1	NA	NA	CASRSRYNEQFF	TGTGCCAGCAGGTCTCGTTACAATGAGCAGTTCTTC
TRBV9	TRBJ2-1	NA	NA	CASSVTPGGGNEQFF	TGTGCCAGCAGCGTAACCCCAGGGGGAGGTAATGAGCAGTTCTTC
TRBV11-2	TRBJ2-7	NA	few	CASSLGLRGVEQYF	TGTGCCAGCAGCTTAGGACTTCGAGGCGTCGAGCAGTACTTC
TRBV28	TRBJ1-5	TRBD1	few	CASSLGGTGGNQPQHF	TGTGCCAGCAGTTTGGGTGGGACAGGGGGGAATCAGCCCCAGCATTTT
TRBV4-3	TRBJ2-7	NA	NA	CASSQDADLGVARYEQYF	TGCGCCAGCAGCCAAGATGCTGACCTCGGAGTGGCACGCTACGAGCAGTACTTC
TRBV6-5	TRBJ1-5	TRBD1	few	CASSRNRGAQPQHF	TGTGCCAGCAGTCGGAACAGGGGTGCTCAGCCCCAGCATTTT
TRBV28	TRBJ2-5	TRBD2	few	CASSGLAGASETQYF	TGTGCCTCTTCGGGACTAGCGGGAGCATCCGAGACCCAGTACTTC
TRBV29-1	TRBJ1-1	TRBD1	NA	CSVEGGQGVNTEAFF	TGCAGCGTTGAAGGCGGGCAGGGGGTGAACACTGAAGCTTTCTTT
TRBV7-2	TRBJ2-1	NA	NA	CASSLRDNEQFF	TGTGCCAGCAGCCTCAGGGACAATGAGCAGTTCTTC
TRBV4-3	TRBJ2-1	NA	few	CASSQGTRHNEQFF	TGCGCCAGCAGCCAAGGGACTCGACACAATGAGCAGTTCTTC
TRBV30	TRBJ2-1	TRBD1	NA	CAGSLGQGQGEQFF	TGTGCCGGCTCATTGGGACAGGGACAGGGTGAGCAGTTCTTC